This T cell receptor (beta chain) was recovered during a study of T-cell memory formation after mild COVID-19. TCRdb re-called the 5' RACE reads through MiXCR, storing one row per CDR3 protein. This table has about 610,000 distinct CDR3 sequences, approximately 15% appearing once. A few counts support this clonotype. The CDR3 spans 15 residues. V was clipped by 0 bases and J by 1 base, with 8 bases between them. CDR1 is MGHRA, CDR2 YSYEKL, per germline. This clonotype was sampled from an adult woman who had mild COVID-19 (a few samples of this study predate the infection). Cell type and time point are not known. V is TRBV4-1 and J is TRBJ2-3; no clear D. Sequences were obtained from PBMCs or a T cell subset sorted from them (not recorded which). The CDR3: CASSQDGAGTDTQYF. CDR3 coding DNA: TGCGCCAGCAGCCAAGATGGTGCGGGCACAGATACGCAGTATTTT.